This T cell receptor beta chain was retrieved from a study of blood T cell repertoires in COVID-19. Study background: The United States, Italy and Spain provided the acute and convalescent COVID-19 samples. T cells, B-cell-depleted T cells, or PBMCs provided the cDNA or gDNA that served as material.

Original handling: Quantification of nucleated cells was approximated via reference gene primer amplification. Produced via immunoSEQ multiplex PCR; TCRdb's table is partial and in-frame only. Clone size and V and J calls were adopted from that table, with D and trimming inferred from the DNA. The data hold 140,000 or so clones, with more than 75% observed a single time. This clonotype was obtained from a woman of 80 years or more with acute or convalescent COVID-19. The sequenced sample consisted of peripheral blood.

As DNA, the CDR3 is TGTGCCAATCTTATCCAGCCCCAGCATTTT. It codes for CANLIQPQHF. The V and J genes are TRBV19 and TRBJ1-5; no reliable D call. The germline CDR1 and CDR2 sequences are LNHDA and SQIVND (reference sequence). The CDR3 runs to 10 residues. V gave up 10 bases and J gave up 7 bases, with 8 bases separating them.